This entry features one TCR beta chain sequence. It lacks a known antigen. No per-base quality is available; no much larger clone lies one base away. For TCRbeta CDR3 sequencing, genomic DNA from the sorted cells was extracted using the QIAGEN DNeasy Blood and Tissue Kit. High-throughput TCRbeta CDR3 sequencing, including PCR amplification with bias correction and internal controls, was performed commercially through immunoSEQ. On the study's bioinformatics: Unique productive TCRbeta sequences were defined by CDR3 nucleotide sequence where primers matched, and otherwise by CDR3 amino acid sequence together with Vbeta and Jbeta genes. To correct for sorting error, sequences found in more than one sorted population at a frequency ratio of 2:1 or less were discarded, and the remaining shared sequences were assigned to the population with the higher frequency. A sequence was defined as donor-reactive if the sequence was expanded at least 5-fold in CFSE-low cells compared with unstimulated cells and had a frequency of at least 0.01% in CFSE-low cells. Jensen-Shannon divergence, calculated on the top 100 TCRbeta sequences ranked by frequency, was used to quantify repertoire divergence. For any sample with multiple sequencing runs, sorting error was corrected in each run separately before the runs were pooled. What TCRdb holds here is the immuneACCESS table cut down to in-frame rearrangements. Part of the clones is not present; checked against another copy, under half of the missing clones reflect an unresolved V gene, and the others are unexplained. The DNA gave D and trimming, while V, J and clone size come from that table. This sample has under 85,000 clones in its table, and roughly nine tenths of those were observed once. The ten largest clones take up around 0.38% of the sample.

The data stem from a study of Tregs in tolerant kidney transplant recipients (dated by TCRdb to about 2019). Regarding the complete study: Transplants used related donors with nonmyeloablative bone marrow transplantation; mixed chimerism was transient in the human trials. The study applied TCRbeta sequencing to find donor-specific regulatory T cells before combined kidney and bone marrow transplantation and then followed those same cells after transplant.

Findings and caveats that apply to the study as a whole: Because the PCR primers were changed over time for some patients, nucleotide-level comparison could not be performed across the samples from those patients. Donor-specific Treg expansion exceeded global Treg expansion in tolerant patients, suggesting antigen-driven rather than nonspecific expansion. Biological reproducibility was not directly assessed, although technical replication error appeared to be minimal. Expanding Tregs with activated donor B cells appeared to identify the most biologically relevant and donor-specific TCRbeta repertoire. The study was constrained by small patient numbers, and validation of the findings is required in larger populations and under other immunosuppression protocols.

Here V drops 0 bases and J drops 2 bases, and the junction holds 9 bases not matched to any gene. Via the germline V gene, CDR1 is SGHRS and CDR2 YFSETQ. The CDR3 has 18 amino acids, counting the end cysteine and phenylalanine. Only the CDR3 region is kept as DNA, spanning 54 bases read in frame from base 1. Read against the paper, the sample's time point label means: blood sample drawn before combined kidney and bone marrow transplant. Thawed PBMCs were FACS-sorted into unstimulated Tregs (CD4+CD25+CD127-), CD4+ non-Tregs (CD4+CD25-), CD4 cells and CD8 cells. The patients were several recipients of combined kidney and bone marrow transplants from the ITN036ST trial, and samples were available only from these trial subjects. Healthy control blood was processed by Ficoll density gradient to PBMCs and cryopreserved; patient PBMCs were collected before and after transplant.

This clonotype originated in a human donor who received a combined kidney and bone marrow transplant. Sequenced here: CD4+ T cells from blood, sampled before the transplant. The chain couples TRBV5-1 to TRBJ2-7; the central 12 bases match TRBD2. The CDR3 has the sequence CASSLGTSGTPRAYEQYF. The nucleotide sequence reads TGCGCCAGCAGCTTGGGGACTAGCGGGACTCCGAGGGCCTACGAGCAGTACTTC. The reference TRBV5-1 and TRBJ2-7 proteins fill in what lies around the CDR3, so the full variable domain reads KAGVTQTPRYLIKTRGQQVTLSCSPISGHRSVSWYQQTPGQGLQFLFEYFSETQRNKGNFPGRFSGRQFSNSRSEMNVSTLELGDSALYLCASSLGTSGTPRAYEQYFGPGTRLTVT.